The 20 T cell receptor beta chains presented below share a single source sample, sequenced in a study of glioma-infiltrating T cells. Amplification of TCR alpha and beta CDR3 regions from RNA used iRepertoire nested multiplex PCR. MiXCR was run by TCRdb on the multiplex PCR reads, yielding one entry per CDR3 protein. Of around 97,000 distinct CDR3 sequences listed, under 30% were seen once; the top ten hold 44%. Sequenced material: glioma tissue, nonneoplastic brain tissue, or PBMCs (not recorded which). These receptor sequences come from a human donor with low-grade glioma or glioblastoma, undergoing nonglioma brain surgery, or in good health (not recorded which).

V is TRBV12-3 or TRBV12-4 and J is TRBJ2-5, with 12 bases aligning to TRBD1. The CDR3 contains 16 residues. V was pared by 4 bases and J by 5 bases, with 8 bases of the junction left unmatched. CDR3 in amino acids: CASSSTGTGGRETQYF. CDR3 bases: TGTGCCAGCAGTTCAACCGGGACAGGGGGCAGGGAGACCCAGTACTTC.

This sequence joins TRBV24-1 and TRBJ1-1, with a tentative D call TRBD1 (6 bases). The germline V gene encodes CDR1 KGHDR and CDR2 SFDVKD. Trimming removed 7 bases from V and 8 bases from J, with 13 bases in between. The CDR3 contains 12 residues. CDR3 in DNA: TGTGCCACCAGAGAGATTACAGGGGAAGCTTTCTTT. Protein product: CATREITGEAFF.

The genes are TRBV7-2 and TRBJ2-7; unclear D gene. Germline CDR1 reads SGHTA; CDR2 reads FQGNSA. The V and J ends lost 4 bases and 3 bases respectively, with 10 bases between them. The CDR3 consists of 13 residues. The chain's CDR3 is CASSSRVSYEQYF. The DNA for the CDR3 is TGTGCCAGCAGCTCACGGGTCAGCTACGAGCAGTACTTC. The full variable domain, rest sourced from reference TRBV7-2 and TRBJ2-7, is GAGVSQSPSNKVTEKGKDVELRCDPISGHTALYWYRQSLGQGLEFLIYFQGNSAPDKSGLPSDRFSAERTGGSVSTLTIQRTQQEDSAVYLCASSSRVSYEQYFGPGTRLTVT.

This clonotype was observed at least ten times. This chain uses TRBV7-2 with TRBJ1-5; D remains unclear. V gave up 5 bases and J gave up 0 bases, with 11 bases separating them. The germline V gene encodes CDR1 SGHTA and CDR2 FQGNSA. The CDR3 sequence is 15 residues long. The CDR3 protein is CASSVQKGSNQPQHF. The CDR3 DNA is TGTGCCAGCAGCGTCCAAAAGGGTAGCAATCAGCCCCAGCATTTT.

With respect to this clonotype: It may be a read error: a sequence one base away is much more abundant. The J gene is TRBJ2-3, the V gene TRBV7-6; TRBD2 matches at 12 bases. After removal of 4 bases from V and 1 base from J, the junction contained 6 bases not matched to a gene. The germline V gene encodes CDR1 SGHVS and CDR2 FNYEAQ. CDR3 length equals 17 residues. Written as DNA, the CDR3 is TGTGCCAGCAGCTGCCTTCCTAGCGGGGGGGGCACAGATACGCAGTATTTT. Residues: CASSCLPSGGGTDTQYF.

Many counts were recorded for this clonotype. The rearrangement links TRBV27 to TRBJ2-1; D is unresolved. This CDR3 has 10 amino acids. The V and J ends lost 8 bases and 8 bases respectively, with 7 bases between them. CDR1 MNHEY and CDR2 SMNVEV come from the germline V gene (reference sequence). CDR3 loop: CASGQYEQFF. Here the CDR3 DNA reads TGTGCCAGCGGGCAGTATGAGCAGTTCTTC.

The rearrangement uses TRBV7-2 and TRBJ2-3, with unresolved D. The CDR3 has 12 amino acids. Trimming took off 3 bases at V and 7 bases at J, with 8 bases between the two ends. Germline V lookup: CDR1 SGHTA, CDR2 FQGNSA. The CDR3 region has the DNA TGTGCCAGCAGCTTTAATTTACATACGCAGTATTTT. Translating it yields CASSFNLHTQYF.

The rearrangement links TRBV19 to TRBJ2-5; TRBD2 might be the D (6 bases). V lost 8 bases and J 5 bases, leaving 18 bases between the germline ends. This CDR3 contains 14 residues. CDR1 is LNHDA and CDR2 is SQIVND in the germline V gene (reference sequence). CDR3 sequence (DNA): TGTGCCAGTGGGGGGAACCCGGGATTGGAGACCCAGTACTTC. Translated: CASGGNPGLETQYF.

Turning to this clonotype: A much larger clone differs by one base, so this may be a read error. As DNA, the CDR3 is TGTGCCAGCATTGGTTTCATTGAAGCTTTCTTT. This translates into CASIGFIEAFF. The rearrangement uses TRBV6-1 and TRBJ1-1; D is unresolved. Trimming pared 7 bases from V and 7 bases from J, leaving 10 bases between. Per the germline V gene, CDR1 is MNHNS and CDR2 is SASEGT. The CDR3 runs to 11 residues.

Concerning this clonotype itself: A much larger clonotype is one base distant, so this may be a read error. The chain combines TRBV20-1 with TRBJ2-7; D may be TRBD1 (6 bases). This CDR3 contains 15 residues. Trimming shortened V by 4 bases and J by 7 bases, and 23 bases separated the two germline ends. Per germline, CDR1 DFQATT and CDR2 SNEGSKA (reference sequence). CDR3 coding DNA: TGCAGTGCTATAGCCCAGGGGTCCCTAAAGGGTGAGCAGTACTTC. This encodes CSAIAQGSLKGEQYF.

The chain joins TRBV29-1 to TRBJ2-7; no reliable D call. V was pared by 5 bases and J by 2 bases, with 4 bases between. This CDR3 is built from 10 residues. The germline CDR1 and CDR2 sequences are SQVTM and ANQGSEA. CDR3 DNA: TGCAGCGTTCGGCCCTACGAGCAGTACTTC. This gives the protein CSVRPYEQYF.

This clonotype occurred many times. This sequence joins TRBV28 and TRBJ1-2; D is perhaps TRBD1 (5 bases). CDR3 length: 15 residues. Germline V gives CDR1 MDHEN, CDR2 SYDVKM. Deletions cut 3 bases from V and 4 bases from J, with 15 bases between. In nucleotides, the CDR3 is TGTGCCAGCAGTTTTTCGGGCAGACAGCCCTATGGCTACACCTTC. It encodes CASSFSGRQPYGYTF.

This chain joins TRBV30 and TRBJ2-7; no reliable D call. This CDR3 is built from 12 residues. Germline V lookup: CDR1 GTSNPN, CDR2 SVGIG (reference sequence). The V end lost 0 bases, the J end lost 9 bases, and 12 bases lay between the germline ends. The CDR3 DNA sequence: TGTGCCTGGAGTGTAACTGATTCGCCGCAGTACTTC. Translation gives CAWSVTDSPQYF.

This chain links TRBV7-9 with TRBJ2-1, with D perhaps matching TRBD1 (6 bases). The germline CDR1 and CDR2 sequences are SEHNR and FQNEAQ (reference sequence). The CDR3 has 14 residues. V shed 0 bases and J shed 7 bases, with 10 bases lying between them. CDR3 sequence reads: CASSLASGVNEQFF. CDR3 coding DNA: TGTGCCAGCAGCTTAGCGTCAGGGGTGAATGAGCAGTTCTTC.

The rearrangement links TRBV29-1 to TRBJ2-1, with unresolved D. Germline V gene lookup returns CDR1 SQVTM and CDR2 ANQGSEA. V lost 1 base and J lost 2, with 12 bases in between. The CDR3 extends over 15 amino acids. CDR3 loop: CSVEGQRRPYNEQFF. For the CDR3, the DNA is TGCAGCGTTGAAGGACAACGTCGACCCTACAATGAGCAGTTCTTC.

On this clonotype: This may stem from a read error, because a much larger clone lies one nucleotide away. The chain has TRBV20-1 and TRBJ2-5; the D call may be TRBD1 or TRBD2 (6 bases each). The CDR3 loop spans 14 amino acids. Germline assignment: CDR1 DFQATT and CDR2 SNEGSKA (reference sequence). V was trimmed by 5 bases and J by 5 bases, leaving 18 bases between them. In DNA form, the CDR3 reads TGCAGTGCTGCCCGTCTTACAGGGAGGGAGACCCAGTACTTC. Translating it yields CSAARLTGRETQYF.

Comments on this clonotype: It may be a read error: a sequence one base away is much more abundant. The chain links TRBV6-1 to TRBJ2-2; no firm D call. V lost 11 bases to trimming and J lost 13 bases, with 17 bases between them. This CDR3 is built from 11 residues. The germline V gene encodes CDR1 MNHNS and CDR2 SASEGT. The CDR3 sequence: CAGTRSFRLFF. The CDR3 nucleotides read TGTGCCGGCACCCGTAGTTTTAGGCTGTTTTTT.

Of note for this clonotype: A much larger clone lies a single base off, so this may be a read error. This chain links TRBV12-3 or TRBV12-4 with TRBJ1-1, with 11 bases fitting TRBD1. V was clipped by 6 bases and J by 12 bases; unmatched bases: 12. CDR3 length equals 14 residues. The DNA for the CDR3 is TGTGCCAGCAGACACCCCGGGACAGGGGGAAAAACTTTCTTT. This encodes CASRHPGTGGKTFF.

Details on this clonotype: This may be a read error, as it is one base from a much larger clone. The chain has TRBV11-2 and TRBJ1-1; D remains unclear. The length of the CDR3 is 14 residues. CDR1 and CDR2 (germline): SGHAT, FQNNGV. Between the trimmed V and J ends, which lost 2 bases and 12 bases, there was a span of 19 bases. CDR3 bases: TGTGCCAGCAGCTTATACCTCAGTAATTCAGAATCTTTCTTT. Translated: CASSLYLSNSESFF.

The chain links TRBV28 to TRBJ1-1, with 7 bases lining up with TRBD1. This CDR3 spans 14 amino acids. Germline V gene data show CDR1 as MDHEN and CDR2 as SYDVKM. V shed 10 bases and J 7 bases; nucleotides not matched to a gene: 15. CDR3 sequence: CATEEGAGGNEAFF. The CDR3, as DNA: TGTGCCACGGAAGAGGGGGCAGGGGGAAATGAAGCTTTCTTT.